A selection of T cell receptor beta chains follows, all from one sample in a study of T cell responses to AZD1222 COVID-19 vaccine. Generated by immunoSEQ multiplex PCR, the TCRdb table keeps only in-frame clones and is missing some. Of tens of thousands of clones listed, about 91% are singletons. The sequencing used peripheral blood, collected 28 days after the second AZD1222 dose. These TCRs come from an adult who received the AZD1222 COVID-19 vaccine. Each CDR3 is given with its conserved first and last residue. Each record gives: J gene, V gene, clone size, D gene, CDR3 DNA, CDR3 protein. D genes are given only for firm matches. A row's size may be missing; if present it is once, few, many or a size class.

j_gene: TRBJ1-2
v_gene: TRBV3-1/TRBV3-2
abundance: -
d_gene: -
CDR3nt: TGTGCCAGCAGCCAAGATTCGGTTTCTTATGGCTACACCTTC
CDR3aa: CASSQDSVSYGYTF

j_gene: TRBJ2-7
v_gene: TRBV4-1
abundance: -
d_gene: TRBD2
CDR3nt: TGCGCCAGCAGCCAGGGCCTAGCGGGAAGGACCTACGAGCAGTACTTC
CDR3aa: CASSQGLAGRTYEQYF

j_gene: TRBJ1-3
v_gene: TRBV10-2
abundance: -
d_gene: TRBD1
CDR3nt: TGCGCCAGCAGTGAGGGACAGGGGGCTGGAAACACCATATATTTT
CDR3aa: CASSEGQGAGNTIYF

j_gene: TRBJ2-7
v_gene: TRBV28
abundance: -
d_gene: -
CDR3nt: TGTGCCAGCAGTCGGGGGAGGGGGCGGAACGAGCAGTACTTC
CDR3aa: CASSRGRGRNEQYF

j_gene: TRBJ2-7
v_gene: TRBV11-3
abundance: -
d_gene: -
CDR3nt: TGTGCCAGCAGCCCTTCGGGTAGCTCCTACGAGCAGTACTTC
CDR3aa: CASSPSGSSYEQYF

j_gene: TRBJ1-2
v_gene: TRBV30
abundance: -
d_gene: -
CDR3nt: TGTGCCTGGAGGAAGGGCGGCTACACCTTC
CDR3aa: CAWRKGGYTF

j_gene: TRBJ2-1
v_gene: TRBV30
abundance: -
d_gene: TRBD2
CDR3nt: TGTGCCTGGAGTGGGGGGGCTAGCGGGCAGCTCAGCTCCTACAATGAGCAGTTCTTC
CDR3aa: CAWSGGASGQLSSYNEQFF

j_gene: TRBJ1-2
v_gene: TRBV27
abundance: -
d_gene: -
CDR3nt: TGTGCCAGCAGTTTACCTAACTATGGCTACACCTTC
CDR3aa: CASSLPNYGYTF

j_gene: TRBJ1-2
v_gene: TRBV28
abundance: -
d_gene: -
CDR3nt: TGTGCCAGCAGTTCGGGGGACGGCTACACCTTC
CDR3aa: CASSSGDGYTF

j_gene: TRBJ2-2
v_gene: TRBV12-5
abundance: -
d_gene: -
CDR3nt: TGTGCTAGTGGTTTGAGAGGGCCGGGACTCGACACCGGGGAGCTGTTTTTT
CDR3aa: CASGLRGPGLDTGELFF

j_gene: TRBJ2-5
v_gene: TRBV5-1
abundance: -
d_gene: TRBD2
CDR3nt: TGCGCCAGCAGCTTTAACCCGGCGGGAGTACGAGAGACCCAGTACTTC
CDR3aa: CASSFNPAGVRETQYF

j_gene: TRBJ2-2
v_gene: TRBV3-1/TRBV3-2
abundance: -
d_gene: TRBD2
CDR3nt: TGTGCCAGCAGCCTAGCGGGAGGGCGTGGCGGGGAGCTGTTTTTT
CDR3aa: CASSLAGGRGGELFF

j_gene: TRBJ2-1
v_gene: TRBV3-1/TRBV3-2
abundance: -
d_gene: TRBD2
CDR3nt: TGTGCCAGCAGCCAAGATAGGAGGGCTAGCGGGACCACTGAGCAGTTCTTC
CDR3aa: CASSQDRRASGTTEQFF

j_gene: TRBJ2-5
v_gene: TRBV24-1
abundance: -
d_gene: -
CDR3nt: TGTGCCACCGGCATCGAACAGGGTATCGCAGAGACCCAGTACTTC
CDR3aa: CATGIEQGIAETQYF

j_gene: TRBJ2-7
v_gene: TRBV4-1
abundance: -
d_gene: -
CDR3nt: TGCGCCAGCAGCCAAGCGGACTCAGCTTACGAGCAGTACTTC
CDR3aa: CASSQADSAYEQYF

j_gene: TRBJ1-4
v_gene: TRBV5-4
abundance: -
d_gene: TRBD1
CDR3nt: TGTGCCAGCAGCCCAGGGGGCCGGACTAATGAAAAACTGTTTTTT
CDR3aa: CASSPGGRTNEKLFF

j_gene: TRBJ2-2
v_gene: TRBV19
abundance: -
d_gene: -
CDR3nt: TGTGCCAGTAGAAACCGGGGCACCGGGGAGCTGTTTTTT
CDR3aa: CASRNRGTGELFF

j_gene: TRBJ2-4
v_gene: TRBV18
abundance: -
d_gene: -
CDR3nt: TGTGCCAGCTCACCTCCCCCCACGGGAGCCAAAAACATTCAGTACTTC
CDR3aa: CASSPPPTGAKNIQYF

j_gene: TRBJ1-2
v_gene: TRBV30
abundance: -
d_gene: -
CDR3nt: TGTGCCTGGAGTGTACAGGCCGACTATGGCTACACCTTC
CDR3aa: CAWSVQADYGYTF

j_gene: TRBJ2-3
v_gene: TRBV5-4
abundance: -
d_gene: -
CDR3nt: TGTGCCAGCAGCTTGGGGGCCCGGGTGGGAGTGGCAGATACGCAGTATTTT
CDR3aa: CASSLGARVGVADTQYF

j_gene: TRBJ2-1
v_gene: TRBV10-3
abundance: -
d_gene: TRBD1
CDR3nt: TGTGCCACCGCGGGACAGGGAGTGAATGAGCAGTTCTTC
CDR3aa: CATAGQGVNEQFF

j_gene: TRBJ2-1
v_gene: TRBV19
abundance: -
d_gene: -
CDR3nt: TGTGCCAGTAGTAGGAGCGGAACGAGTTACAATGAGCAGTTCTTC
CDR3aa: CASSRSGTSYNEQFF

j_gene: TRBJ1-3
v_gene: TRBV10-1
abundance: -
d_gene: -
CDR3nt: TGCGCCAGCAGTGGCGGGATCTCTGGAAACACCATATATTTT
CDR3aa: CASSGGISGNTIYF

j_gene: TRBJ1-6
v_gene: TRBV2
abundance: -
d_gene: -
CDR3nt: TGTGCCAGCAGTGAGGTTCCACCTTTGCAGAATTCACCCCTCCACTTT
CDR3aa: CASSEVPPLQNSPLHF

j_gene: TRBJ2-3
v_gene: TRBV29-1
abundance: few
d_gene: TRBD1
CDR3nt: TGCAGCGTTGGGACAGGGGCGGGAACAGATACGCAGTATTTT
CDR3aa: CSVGTGAGTDTQYF

j_gene: TRBJ2-7
v_gene: TRBV5-1
abundance: -
d_gene: -
CDR3nt: TGCGCCAGCAGCCCTAGGGGGGAACGGTCCTACGAGCAGTACTTC
CDR3aa: CASSPRGERSYEQYF

j_gene: TRBJ1-2
v_gene: TRBV27
abundance: once
d_gene: TRBD1
CDR3nt: TGTGCCAGCAGTTTCGGGACAGGGAACTATGGCTACACCTTC
CDR3aa: CASSFGTGNYGYTF

j_gene: TRBJ1-5
v_gene: TRBV12-3/TRBV12-4
abundance: once
d_gene: -
CDR3nt: TGTGCCAGCAGTTTAGCCGGGGATCAGCCCCAGCATTTT
CDR3aa: CASSLAGDQPQHF

j_gene: TRBJ2-5
v_gene: TRBV6-5
abundance: -
d_gene: -
CDR3nt: TGTGCCAGCACCCCACGGGCAGGGCCAGAGACCCAGTACTTC
CDR3aa: CASTPRAGPETQYF

j_gene: TRBJ2-3
v_gene: TRBV27
abundance: -
d_gene: -
CDR3nt: TGTGCCAGCAGTTTACTAACTCCGCGGGTGCCAGATACGCAGTATTTT
CDR3aa: CASSLLTPRVPDTQYF

j_gene: TRBJ1-5
v_gene: TRBV7-9
abundance: -
d_gene: TRBD1
CDR3nt: TGTGCCAGCAGCGCCGGACAGGTGAATCAGCCCCAGCATTTT
CDR3aa: CASSAGQVNQPQHF

j_gene: TRBJ2-3
v_gene: TRBV4-2
abundance: -
d_gene: -
CDR3nt: TGTGCCAGCAGCCACCAGGATGGCGGGAAAGATACGCAGTATTTT
CDR3aa: CASSHQDGGKDTQYF

j_gene: TRBJ2-5
v_gene: TRBV2
abundance: -
d_gene: TRBD2
CDR3nt: TGTGCCAGCAGGGCTGGGACTAAGTGGCAAGAGACCCAGTACTTC
CDR3aa: CASRAGTKWQETQYF

j_gene: TRBJ2-6
v_gene: TRBV6-1
abundance: -
d_gene: -
CDR3nt: TGTGCCAGCAGTGAAGCTTTCTCTGGGGCCAACGTCCTGACTTTC
CDR3aa: CASSEAFSGANVLTF

j_gene: TRBJ2-5
v_gene: TRBV11-2
abundance: once
d_gene: -
CDR3nt: TGTGCCAGCAGCTTAGAGCCCCCCGGAACCCAGTACTTC
CDR3aa: CASSLEPPGTQYF

j_gene: TRBJ2-7
v_gene: TRBV7-3
abundance: -
d_gene: TRBD1
CDR3nt: TGTGCCAGCAGCCCAGGGACAGGGCAGTACGAGCAGTACTTC
CDR3aa: CASSPGTGQYEQYF

j_gene: TRBJ2-2
v_gene: TRBV5-1
abundance: -
d_gene: TRBD2
CDR3nt: TGCGCCAGCAGCTTGGTTTGGCGGGAGGTCGGCGGGGAGCTGTTTTTT
CDR3aa: CASSLVWREVGGELFF

j_gene: TRBJ1-5
v_gene: TRBV2
abundance: -
d_gene: TRBD1
CDR3nt: TGTGCCAGCACCCAGGACAGGGGCAATCAGCCCCAGCATTTT
CDR3aa: CASTQDRGNQPQHF

j_gene: TRBJ1-1
v_gene: TRBV30
abundance: once
d_gene: -
CDR3nt: TGTGCCTGGAGTGTACCGGGACGGGTTACAAGGACGGACACTGAAGCTTTCTTT
CDR3aa: CAWSVPGRVTRTDTEAFF

j_gene: TRBJ2-7
v_gene: TRBV3-1/TRBV3-2
abundance: -
d_gene: -
CDR3nt: TGTGCCAGCAGCCTCGTCGAGAGCGAGCAGTACTTC
CDR3aa: CASSLVESEQYF

j_gene: TRBJ2-2
v_gene: TRBV5-1
abundance: -
d_gene: -
CDR3nt: TGCGCCAGCAGCTTGACTACTGTGTCAGCCGGGGAGCTGTTTTTT
CDR3aa: CASSLTTVSAGELFF

j_gene: TRBJ2-3
v_gene: TRBV6-5
abundance: -
d_gene: TRBD2
CDR3nt: TGTGCCAGCAGTTACATTAGTAGCGGGAGGGGGGATACGCAGTATTTT
CDR3aa: CASSYISSGRGDTQYF

j_gene: TRBJ1-1
v_gene: TRBV19
abundance: -
d_gene: -
CDR3nt: TGTGCCAGTCAGAGGGAGTGGAACACTGAAGCTTTCTTT
CDR3aa: CASQREWNTEAFF

j_gene: TRBJ1-2
v_gene: TRBV7-2
abundance: -
d_gene: TRBD1
CDR3nt: TGTGCCAGCAGCCAAAGACAGGGTAACTATGGCTACACCTTC
CDR3aa: CASSQRQGNYGYTF

j_gene: TRBJ2-7
v_gene: TRBV29-1
abundance: -
d_gene: TRBD2
CDR3nt: TGCAGCGTTGTAGCCCTAGCGGGTAGCTCCTACGAGCAGTACTTC
CDR3aa: CSVVALAGSSYEQYF

j_gene: TRBJ2-2
v_gene: TRBV2
abundance: -
d_gene: -
CDR3nt: TGTGCCAGCAACGCTTTTACCGGGAGTAACGGGGAGCTGTTTTTT
CDR3aa: CASNAFTGSNGELFF

j_gene: TRBJ1-5
v_gene: TRBV28
abundance: -
d_gene: -
CDR3nt: TGTGCCAGCAGTTCCTCAGGGTTTGGAGGCAATCAGCCCCAGCATTTT
CDR3aa: CASSSSGFGGNQPQHF

j_gene: TRBJ2-4
v_gene: TRBV27
abundance: -
d_gene: TRBD2
CDR3nt: TGTGCCAGCAGTTTGGGGGGACTAGCGGGAGGATGGAACATTCAGTACTTC
CDR3aa: CASSLGGLAGGWNIQYF

j_gene: TRBJ2-2
v_gene: TRBV6-5
abundance: -
d_gene: -
CDR3nt: TGTGCCAGCAGGCGCACCGGGGAGCTGTTTTTT
CDR3aa: CASRRTGELFF

j_gene: TRBJ2-7
v_gene: TRBV28
abundance: few
d_gene: -
CDR3nt: TGTGCCACAACACAGAAGAAATACGAGCAGTACTTC
CDR3aa: CATTQKKYEQYF

j_gene: TRBJ2-2
v_gene: TRBV6-6
abundance: few
d_gene: -
CDR3nt: TGTGCCAGCAGCCCGAACACCGGGGAGCTGTTTTTT
CDR3aa: CASSPNTGELFF